These T cell receptor beta chains were read from a single sample in a study of blood T cell repertoires in COVID-19. TCRdb keeps only in-frame clones here, not all; method: immunoSEQ multiplex PCR. Altogether 310,000 or so clones are present, over 75% being singletons, with the ten largest covering 10%. The sample taken for sequencing was PBMCs or T cells enriched from blood (not recorded which). The receptors were gathered from a woman aged 18-29 years who had recovered from COVID-19. Both conserved end residues are part of each CDR3. The D gene is left open where the match is weak. The size entry is marked missing in some rows and otherwise reads once, few, many or a size class.

>TRBV2|TRBD1|TRBJ1-5|many
CASSGQGNNQPQHF
TGTGCCAGCAGTGGACAGGGGAACAATCAGCCCCAGCATTTT
>TRBV10-3|TRBD2|TRBJ2-7|once
CATGTSGSSAFSSYEQYF
TGTGCCACCGGGACTAGCGGGAGTTCGGCTTTCAGCTCCTACGAGCAGTACTTC
>TRBV7-6|-|TRBJ2-7|-
CASSLGTGKHYEQYF
TGTGCCAGCAGCTTGGGCACAGGGAAACACTACGAGCAGTACTTC
>TRBV6-5|-|TRBJ1-1|-
CASSYCSGLNTEAFF
TGTGCCAGCAGTTACTGCTCCGGTCTAAACACTGAAGCTTTCTTT
>TRBV3-1/TRBV3-2|-|TRBJ1-1|-
CASSQDRGAFF
TGTGCCAGCAGCCAAGATCGGGGGGCTTTCTTT
>TRBV30|-|TRBJ2-1|-
CAWSTYYNEQFF
TGTGCCTGGAGCACTTACTACAATGAGCAGTTCTTC
>TRBV4-1|TRBD2|TRBJ2-3|-
CASSQRFPGTSGVDTQYF
TGCGCCAGCAGCCAGCGATTTCCCGGGACTAGCGGGGTAGATACGCAGTATTTT
>TRBV18|TRBD1|TRBJ2-2|few
CASSPGTGDAGELFF
TGTGCCAGCTCACCCGGGACAGGGGACGCCGGGGAGCTGTTTTTT
>TRBV5-1|-|TRBJ2-1|-
CASSWRAEATYNEQFF
TGCGCCAGCAGCTGGAGGGCGGAGGCAACCTACAATGAGCAGTTCTTC
>TRBV5-4|-|TRBJ1-3|-
CASSSDNSGNTIYF
TGTGCCAGCAGCTCGGACAACTCTGGAAACACCATATATTTT
>TRBV2|-|TRBJ2-2|-
CASRSTGTPSGELFF
TGTGCCAGCAGATCTACCGGGACTCCCAGCGGGGAGCTGTTTTTT
>TRBV10-3|TRBD2|TRBJ2-2|-
CAITPMAGGANTGELFF
TGTGCCATCACCCCCATGGCGGGGGGAGCGAACACCGGGGAGCTGTTTTTT
>TRBV12-3/TRBV12-4|TRBD1|TRBJ2-1|-
CGSGQEYNEQFF
TGTGGGTCGGGACAGGAATACAATGAGCAGTTCTTC
>TRBV18|TRBD2|TRBJ2-1|-
CASSPMTSGLSYNEQFF
TGTGCCAGCTCACCCATGACTAGCGGACTATCCTACAATGAGCAGTTCTTC
>TRBV3-1/TRBV3-2|TRBD1|TRBJ1-2|-
CASSSLIRGRSLYGYTF
TGTGCCAGCAGCTCACTGATCAGGGGGCGCAGCCTCTATGGCTACACCTTC
>TRBV28|-|TRBJ1-2|-
CASSSHSYGYTF
TGTGCCAGCAGTTCACACAGTTATGGCTACACCTTC
>TRBV10-3|TRBD1|TRBJ1-2|once
CAISRRDRSGYTF
TGTGCCATCAGTCGCCGGGACAGATCTGGCTACACCTTC
>TRBV9|-|TRBJ1-2|few
CASGSGQLAYGYTF
TGTGCCAGCGGGAGTGGACAGCTGGCCTATGGCTACACCTTC
>TRBV19|-|TRBJ1-4|few
CASSTQGGTNEKLFF
TGTGCCAGTAGTACCCAGGGAGGAACTAATGAAAAACTGTTTTTT
>TRBV27|-|TRBJ1-5|-
CASSFSVYSNQPQHF
TGTGCCAGCAGTTTTTCCGTTTATAGCAATCAGCCCCAGCATTTT
>TRBV18|-|TRBJ1-3|-
CASSIYGPPSTGSGNTIYF
TGTGCCAGCTCAATTTATGGGCCCCCCTCGACAGGATCTGGAAACACCATATATTTT
>TRBV19|TRBD2|TRBJ2-3|few
CASSMLAGLQDTQYF
TGTGCCAGTAGTATGCTAGCGGGGTTGCAAGATACGCAGTATTTT
>TRBV10-3|-|TRBJ1-1|-
CAISTSGGFNTEAFF
TGTGCCATCAGCACCTCCGGGGGATTTAACACTGAAGCTTTCTTT
>TRBV30|TRBD1|TRBJ1-2|-
CAWSVAQGNGYTF
TGTGCCTGGAGTGTGGCACAGGGGAATGGCTACACCTTC
>TRBV2|TRBD1|TRBJ1-5|-
CASRGENRGTPQHF
TGTGCCAGCAGAGGTGAAAACAGGGGAACACCCCAGCATTTT
>TRBV2|-|TRBJ1-5|-
CASSEFISNQPQHF
TGTGCCAGCAGTGAATTCATTAGCAATCAGCCCCAGCATTTT
>TRBV10-2|-|TRBJ2-3|-
CASMPGMGDTQYF
TGCGCCAGCATGCCGGGTATGGGAGATACGCAGTATTTT
>TRBV5-1|-|TRBJ2-1|-
CASSVDRGGEQFF
TGCGCCAGCAGCGTCGACAGGGGAGGGGAGCAGTTCTTC
>TRBV11-2|TRBD1|TRBJ2-7|-
CASSLGTGTKQYF
TGTGCCAGCAGCTTAGGGACAGGGACCAAGCAGTACTTC
>TRBV2|-|TRBJ2-7|-
CASSHRSRYEQYF
TGTGCCAGCAGCCATAGATCTAGATACGAGCAGTACTTC
>TRBV3-1/TRBV3-2|TRBD1|TRBJ1-6|-
CASSQLGTENSPLHF
TGTGCCAGCAGTCAGCTCGGGACAGAGAATTCACCCCTCCACTTT
>TRBV21-1|-|TRBJ2-7|-
CASSPSPTGPALPGEQYF
TGTGCCAGCAGCCCCTCCCCGACAGGGCCCGCTCTCCCGGGCGAGCAGTACTTC
>TRBV30|-|TRBJ1-5|-
CAWSPRELQPQHF
TGTGCCTGGAGTCCTCGGGAGTTACAGCCCCAGCATTTT
>TRBV10-3|TRBD1|TRBJ1-6|-
CATTTGGLGNSPLHF
TGTGCCACTACGACAGGGGGCCTAGGTAATTCACCCCTCCACTTT
>TRBV19|-|TRBJ1-2|-
CASSGNSYGYTF
TGTGCCAGTAGTGGCAACAGTTATGGCTACACCTTC
>TRBV6-6|-|TRBJ2-1|-
CASSPGTREGNEQFF
TGTGCCAGCAGTCCCGGGACTCGTGAAGGAAATGAGCAGTTCTTC
>TRBV3-1/TRBV3-2|TRBD2|TRBJ2-7|-
CASSQDVLAGTYEQYF
TGTGCCAGCAGCCAAGATGTACTAGCGGGAACTTACGAGCAGTACTTC
>TRBV15|TRBD1|TRBJ1-1|-
CATSRRGDSNMNTEAFF
TGTGCCACCAGCAGGAGGGGGGACAGTAACATGAACACTGAAGCTTTCTTT
>TRBV12-3/TRBV12-4|-|TRBJ1-5|once
CASSFSGAQPQHF
TGTGCCAGCAGTTTTAGCGGGGCTCAGCCCCAGCATTTT
>TRBV5-1|-|TRBJ2-7|-
CASSLGTDYEQYF
TGCGCCAGCAGCTTGGGGACAGACTACGAGCAGTACTTC
>TRBV7-9|-|TRBJ1-1|few
CASSLGSGWQVNTEAFF
TGTGCCAGCAGCTTAGGTTCGGGTTGGCAAGTGAACACTGAAGCTTTCTTT
>TRBV13|-|TRBJ1-1|-
CASSLVGVNTEAFF
TGTGCCAGCAGCTTAGTCGGGGTTAACACTGAAGCTTTCTTT
>TRBV19|-|TRBJ1-1|-
CASQQGVNTEAFF
TGTGCCAGCCAACAGGGAGTGAACACTGAAGCTTTCTTT
>TRBV19|-|TRBJ1-5|-
CASKRGGQGFQPQHF
TGTGCCAGTAAAAGGGGGGGGCAGGGGTTTCAGCCCCAGCATTTT
>TRBV10-3|TRBD2|TRBJ2-5|-
CAIRKAGGGETQYF
TGTGCCATCAGAAAGGCGGGAGGTGGGGAGACCCAGTACTTC
>TRBV27|TRBD2|TRBJ2-7|-
CASSSETSAYEQYF
TGTGCCAGCAGTTCCGAGACTAGCGCTTACGAGCAGTACTTC
>TRBV7-9|-|TRBJ1-4|-
CASSPRVPGVGGEKLFF
TGTGCCAGCAGCCCCCGGGTACCAGGGGTTGGGGGTGAAAAACTGTTTTTT
>TRBV30|TRBD1|TRBJ2-7|-
CAWSAPGQGKNEQYF
TGTGCCTGGAGTGCACCGGGACAGGGGAAGAACGAGCAGTACTTC
>TRBV6-5|-|TRBJ1-1|once
CATSGGTEAFF
TGTGCCACCTCGGGGGGCACTGAAGCTTTCTTT